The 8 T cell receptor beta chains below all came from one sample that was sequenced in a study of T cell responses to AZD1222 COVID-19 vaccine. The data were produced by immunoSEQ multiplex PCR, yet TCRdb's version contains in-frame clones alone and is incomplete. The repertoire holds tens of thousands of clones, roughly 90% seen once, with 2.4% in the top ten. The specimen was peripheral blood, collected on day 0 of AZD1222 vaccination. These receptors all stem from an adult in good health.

The CDR3 here is CASSEGQGISGELFF. Written as DNA, the CDR3 is TGTGCCAGCAGCGAGGGACAGGGGATATCCGGGGAGCTGTTTTTT. This chain uses TRBV25-1 with TRBJ2-2; TRBD1 agrees at 10 bases. The CDR3 is 15 residues long. Trimming at V came to 6 bases and at J to 6 bases, leaving 7 bases not matched to a gene. Per the germline V gene, CDR1 is MGHDK and CDR2 is SYGVNS.

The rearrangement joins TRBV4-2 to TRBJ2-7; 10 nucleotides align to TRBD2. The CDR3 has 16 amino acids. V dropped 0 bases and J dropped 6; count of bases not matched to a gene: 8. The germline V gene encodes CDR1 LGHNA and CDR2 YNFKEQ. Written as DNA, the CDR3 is TGTGCCAGCAGCCAAGATACTAGCGGGAATTCACGCGAGCAGTACTTC. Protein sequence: CASSQDTSGNSREQYF.

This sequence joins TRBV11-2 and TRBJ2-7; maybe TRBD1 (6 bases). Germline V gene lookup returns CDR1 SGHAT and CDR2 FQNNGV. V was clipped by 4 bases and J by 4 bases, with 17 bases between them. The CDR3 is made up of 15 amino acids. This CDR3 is CASSSLRDKIYEQYF. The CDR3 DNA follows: TGTGCCAGCAGCTCCCTAAGGGACAAGATTTACGAGCAGTACTTC.

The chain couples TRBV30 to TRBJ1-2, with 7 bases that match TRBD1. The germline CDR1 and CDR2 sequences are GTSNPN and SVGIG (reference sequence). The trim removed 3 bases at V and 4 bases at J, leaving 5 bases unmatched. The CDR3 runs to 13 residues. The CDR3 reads CAWRKTGVYGYTF. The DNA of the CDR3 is TGTGCCTGGAGAAAAACAGGGGTCTATGGCTACACCTTC.

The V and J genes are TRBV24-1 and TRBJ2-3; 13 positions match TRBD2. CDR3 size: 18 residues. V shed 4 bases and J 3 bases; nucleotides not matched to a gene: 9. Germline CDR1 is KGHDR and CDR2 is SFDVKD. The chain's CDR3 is CATSDTPRLAGGTDTQYF. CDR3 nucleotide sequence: TGTGCCACCAGTGACACACCCAGACTAGCGGGAGGTACAGATACGCAGTATTTT.

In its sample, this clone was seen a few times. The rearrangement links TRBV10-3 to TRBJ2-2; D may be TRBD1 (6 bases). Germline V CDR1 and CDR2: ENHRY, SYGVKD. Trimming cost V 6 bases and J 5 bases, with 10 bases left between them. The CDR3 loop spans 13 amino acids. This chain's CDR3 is CAIRHRETGELFF. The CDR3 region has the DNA TGTGCCATCAGGCACAGGGAAACCGGGGAGCTGTTTTTT.

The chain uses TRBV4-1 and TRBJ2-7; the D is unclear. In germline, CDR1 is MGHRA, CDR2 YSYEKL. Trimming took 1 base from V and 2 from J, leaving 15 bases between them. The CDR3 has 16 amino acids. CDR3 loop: CASSQAFSLMPYEQYF. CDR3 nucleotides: TGCGCCAGCAGCCAAGCTTTCAGCCTAATGCCCTACGAGCAGTACTTC.

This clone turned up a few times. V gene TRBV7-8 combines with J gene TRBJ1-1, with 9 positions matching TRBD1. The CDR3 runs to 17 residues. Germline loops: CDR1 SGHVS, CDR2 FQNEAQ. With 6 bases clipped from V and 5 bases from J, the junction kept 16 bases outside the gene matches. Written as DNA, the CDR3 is TGTGCCAGCAGTTATTCCGGGACAGGGTCCATCCGGACTGAAGCTTTCTTT. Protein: CASSYSGTGSIRTEAFF.